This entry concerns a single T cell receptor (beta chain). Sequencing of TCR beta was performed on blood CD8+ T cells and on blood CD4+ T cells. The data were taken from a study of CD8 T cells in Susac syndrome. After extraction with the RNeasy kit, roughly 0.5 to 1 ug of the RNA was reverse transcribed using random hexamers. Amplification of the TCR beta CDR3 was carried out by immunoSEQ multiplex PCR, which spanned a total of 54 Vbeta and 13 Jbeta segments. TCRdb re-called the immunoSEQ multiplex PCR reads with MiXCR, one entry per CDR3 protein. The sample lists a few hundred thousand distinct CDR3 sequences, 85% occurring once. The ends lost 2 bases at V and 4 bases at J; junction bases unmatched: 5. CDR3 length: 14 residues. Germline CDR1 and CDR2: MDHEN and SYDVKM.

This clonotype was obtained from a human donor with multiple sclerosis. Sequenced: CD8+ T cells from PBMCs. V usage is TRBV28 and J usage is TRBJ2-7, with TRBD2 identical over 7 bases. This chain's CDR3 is CASSLGGREYEQYF. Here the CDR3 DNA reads TGTGCCAGCAGTTTAGGTGGGAGGGAGTACGAGCAGTACTTC.